Sequencing of this T cell receptor beta chain was carried out in a study of control samples from healthy donors and cancer patients. Clones were sequenced by immunoSEQ multiplex PCR, and TCRdb holds only the in-frame ones, with some missing. The sample consists of over 65,000 clones, 90% to 95% of them appearing once. The V end lost 0 bases, the J end lost 0 bases, and 9 bases lay between the germline ends. CDR3 length: 16 amino acids. Germline assignment: CDR1 MNHEY and CDR2 SVGAGI. This chain joins TRBV6-5 and TRBJ1-3; D is unresolved. Sequenced material: blood. This TCR came from a woman between 40 and 55 years old in good health. In nucleotides, the CDR3 is TGTGCCAGCAGTTACTCGGGCTGGGGCTCTGGAAACACCATATATTTT. Its translation is CASSYSGWGSGNTIYF.